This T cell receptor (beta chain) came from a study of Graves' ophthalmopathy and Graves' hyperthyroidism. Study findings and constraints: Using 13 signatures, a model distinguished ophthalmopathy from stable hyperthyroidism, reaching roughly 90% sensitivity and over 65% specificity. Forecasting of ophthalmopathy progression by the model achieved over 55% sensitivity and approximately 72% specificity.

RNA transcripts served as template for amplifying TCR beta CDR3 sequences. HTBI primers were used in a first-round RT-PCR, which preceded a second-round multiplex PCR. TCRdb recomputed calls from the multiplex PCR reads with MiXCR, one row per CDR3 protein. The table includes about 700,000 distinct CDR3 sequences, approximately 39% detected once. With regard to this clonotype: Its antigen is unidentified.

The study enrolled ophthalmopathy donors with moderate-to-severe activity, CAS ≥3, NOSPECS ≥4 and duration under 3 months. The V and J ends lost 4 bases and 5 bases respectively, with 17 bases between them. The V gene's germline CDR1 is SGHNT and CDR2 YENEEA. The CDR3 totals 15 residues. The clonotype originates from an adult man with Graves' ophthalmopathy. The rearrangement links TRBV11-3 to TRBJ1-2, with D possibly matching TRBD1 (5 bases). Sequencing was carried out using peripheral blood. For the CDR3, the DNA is TGTGCCAGCAGCTCCGACAGCTTTAATATATATGGCTACACCTTC. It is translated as CASSSDSFNIYGYTF.